This T cell receptor beta chain originates from a study of T cells after posttransplantation cyclophosphamide. Sequencing was performed with immunoSEQ multiplex PCR; in TCRdb, only in-frame clones are kept and a portion is missing. Among about 7,000 clones listed, just under 80% were seen once. Germline V gives CDR1 SGHAT, CDR2 FQNNGV. The V gene lost 4 bases and the J gene lost 4 bases, with 26 bases spanning the gap. The CDR3 covers 18 residues. Overall study findings and caveats: Recipient CMV seropositivity and CMV reactivation strongly tracked TRB clonality. Donor-recipient repertoire similarity was low at 1-2 months, rising over year one.

A note on this clone: The antigen remains unidentified.

The J gene is TRBJ2-7, the V gene TRBV11-2, with a tentative D call TRBD2 (6 bases). The sample taken for sequencing was memory CD4+ T cells sorted from blood. The TCR originated in a woman between 50 and 59 years old in good health and a related stem cell transplant donor. CDR3 sequence: CASSSARGGSKGLYEQYF. The CDR3, as DNA: TGTGCCAGCAGCTCCGCAAGAGGAGGGTCCAAGGGATTATACGAGCAGTACTTC.